These T cell receptor beta chains were read from a single sample in a study of blood T cell repertoires in COVID-19. Sequencing was performed with immunoSEQ multiplex PCR; in TCRdb, only in-frame clones are kept and a portion is missing. This sample has 14,000 or so clones; approximately 83% occur once, and the top ten carry just over 9%. The sample taken for sequencing was peripheral blood. Receptors were obtained from a human donor in a cohort sampled during active COVID-19. Each CDR3 is given without its conserved first and last residue.

j_call: TRBJ2-5
v_call: TRBV25-1
cdr3_aa: ASRHRGPRGETQY

j_call: TRBJ2-6
v_call: TRBV7-2
cdr3_aa: ASRVGTAGANVLT

j_call: TRBJ2-7
v_call: TRBV2
cdr3_aa: ASSLQGAIPYEQY

j_call: TRBJ1-6
v_call: TRBV2
cdr3_aa: ASSPDVRTT

j_call: TRBJ1-6
v_call: TRBV30
cdr3_aa: ACPQFRGGNSPLH

j_call: TRBJ2-3
v_call: TRBV18
cdr3_aa: ASSPRGDGDTQY

j_call: TRBJ2-3
v_call: TRBV11-2
cdr3_aa: ASSPWRGGTDTQY

j_call: TRBJ2-1
v_call: TRBV3-1/TRBV3-2
cdr3_aa: ASSQAVAKAEQF

j_call: TRBJ2-1
v_call: TRBV20-1
cdr3_aa: SARDGRGIDNEQF

j_call: TRBJ1-1
v_call: TRBV6-5
cdr3_aa: ASRRTENTEAF

j_call: TRBJ2-1
v_call: TRBV4-2
cdr3_aa: ASSQRLAGGGPDEQF

j_call: TRBJ2-7
v_call: TRBV5-4
cdr3_aa: ASSFAGAYEQY

j_call: TRBJ1-4
v_call: TRBV27
cdr3_aa: ASSSTPTATNEKLF

j_call: TRBJ2-1
v_call: TRBV19
cdr3_aa: ASSITWTGGVNEQF

j_call: TRBJ2-3
v_call: TRBV18
cdr3_aa: ASSRLSPAGGRTSTDTQY

j_call: TRBJ2-1
v_call: TRBV4-3
cdr3_aa: ASSQGLDTNEQF

j_call: TRBJ2-3
v_call: TRBV7-8
cdr3_aa: ASSMTGGFDTQY

j_call: TRBJ2-3
v_call: TRBV20-1
cdr3_aa: SASLAGSTDTQY

j_call: TRBJ2-7
v_call: TRBV3-1/TRBV3-2
cdr3_aa: ASSRTTGTGDTPYEQY

j_call: TRBJ2-7
v_call: TRBV4-3
cdr3_aa: ASSQDPGNSWEQY

j_call: TRBJ2-1
v_call: TRBV30
cdr3_aa: AWILVASANPSLLNEQF

j_call: TRBJ1-5
v_call: TRBV19
cdr3_aa: ASSIAVSNQPQH

j_call: TRBJ2-5
v_call: TRBV5-1
cdr3_aa: ASQDRGELGQY

j_call: TRBJ2-1
v_call: TRBV4-3
cdr3_aa: ASSQDLDQGWNEQF

j_call: TRBJ1-4
v_call: TRBV6-2/TRBV6-3
cdr3_aa: ASSRRQGVEKLF

j_call: TRBJ1-2
v_call: TRBV4-2
cdr3_aa: ASSQGGQGASIFGYT

j_call: TRBJ2-7
v_call: TRBV4-2
cdr3_aa: ASSQEDGGERVQY

j_call: TRBJ2-2
v_call: TRBV6-2/TRBV6-3
cdr3_aa: ASSPNRNTGELF

j_call: TRBJ1-1
v_call: TRBV30
cdr3_aa: AWTSLESAERMNTEAF

j_call: TRBJ2-1
v_call: TRBV7-2
cdr3_aa: ASSSGLGGYNEQF

j_call: TRBJ2-3
v_call: TRBV6-2/TRBV6-3
cdr3_aa: ASSPVLAGGQGTQY

j_call: TRBJ2-3
v_call: TRBV7-2
cdr3_aa: ASSLGLAETTDTQY

j_call: TRBJ2-3
v_call: TRBV4-1
cdr3_aa: ASSRAPGLAADTQY

j_call: TRBJ1-2
v_call: TRBV9
cdr3_aa: ASSASGVRYGYT

j_call: TRBJ2-7
v_call: TRBV19
cdr3_aa: ASSGAAREEQY

j_call: TRBJ1-1
v_call: TRBV29-1
cdr3_aa: SVERQATEAF

j_call: TRBJ2-4
v_call: TRBV6-2/TRBV6-3
cdr3_aa: ASSLGQGRTKNIQY

j_call: TRBJ2-3
v_call: TRBV15
cdr3_aa: ATSGWTISSTDTQY

j_call: TRBJ1-5
v_call: TRBV5-6
cdr3_aa: ASSKQTSNQPQH

j_call: TRBJ1-6
v_call: TRBV19
cdr3_aa: ASSSGPGDSPLH

j_call: TRBJ1-5
v_call: TRBV19
cdr3_aa: ASGESVGRSSSQH

j_call: TRBJ1-2
v_call: TRBV4-1
cdr3_aa: ASSLLFGVNYGYT